The present entry profiles one TCR beta chain with its context. The target of this receptor is not known. No base quality values were provided; no much bigger clone lies one nucleotide off. The sample comes from a study of CD8 T cells in Susac syndrome (dated by TCRdb to about 2019). As for the study more broadly: Of the Susac syndrome patients who were sequenced, six had clinically active disease and roughly 8 were in clinical remission. At blood withdrawal, Susac syndrome patients were either therapy-naive, taking corticosteroids (in some cases with IVIg as well), or taking IVIg alone. Repertoire sequencing was used to test whether CD8+ T cell activation and differentiation in Susac syndrome was antigen driven. CD8+ T cell repertoire clonality was compared between around eleven healthy donors, about 14 Susac syndrome patients and some 15 multiple sclerosis patients. Broad study findings and their caveats: The TCR sequencing and HLA analysis was acknowledged to have included a relatively small number of individuals. Clonal expansion was seen in Susac syndrome CD8+ repertoires, peaking in CD8+ TEMRA cells and being greater in clinically active patients than in remitting ones. In the total CD8+ and CD8+ TEMRA repertoires, 15 to 20 and five Susac-specific public clones, respectively, were identified.

RNA was extracted using the RNeasy kit, and roughly 0.45 to 1 microgram was reverse transcribed with random hexamers. The immunoSEQ multiplex PCR assay, which covers 54 Vbeta and 13 Jbeta segments, was used to amplify TCR beta CDR3 regions. PCR amplification bias was corrected using a synthetic template baseline for primer optimization and computational correction. On the authors' methods: Reads were assigned to V, D and J genes according to IMGT and analyzed in immunoSEQ Analyzer, with only productive sequences retained. Clonality was calculated as one minus the Shannon entropy normalized by log2 of the number of productive unique sequences. For each patient and control, public and private clones were evaluated among the 100 most prevalent clones. A clone was defined as Susac-specific if it was absent from the healthy and MS cohorts, from about 1,100 published viral clones and from other ImmuneACCESS disease sequences. Through fastp at Q25 and MiXCR, TCRdb rebuilt clones from the public reads, retaining in-frame beta chains. Here each entry gathers all rows of one CDR3 protein and keeps the most common genes and DNA. None of the V and J calls come from the authors' own analysis; TCRdb made them. The sample yields approximately 25,000 distinct CDR3 sequences; 85% to 95% were counted once. The ten largest clonotypes hold approximately 0.62% of the sample.

Peripheral blood CD8+ and CD4+ T cells from healthy donors, Susac syndrome patients and multiple sclerosis patients were profiled using high-throughput TCR beta sequencing. Recently defined diagnostic criteria for definite or probable disease were met by the Susac syndrome patients. Bulk CD8+ and CD4+ T cells were purified magnetically by negative isolation, whereas CD8+ TEMRA cells were enriched by FACS. Blood was collected in EDTA tubes and processed within 24 hours, with PBMCs isolated through density gradient centrifugation. PBMCs destined for TCR sequencing were cryopreserved in liquid nitrogen and later thawed in a 37 °C water bath. Purity of sorted or isolated CD4+, CD8+ and CD8+ TEMRA cells was at least 90%. CDR1 and CDR2 are read off the germline V gene as MDHEN and SYDVKM. The CDR3 sequence holds 15 residues, the cysteine and phenylalanine included. Kept here is only the CDR3 DNA, which spans 45 bases and is read in frame from base 1. After removal of 7 bases from V and 7 bases from J, the junction retains 10 bases not matched to a gene.

The sequence is built from TRBV28 and TRBJ1-6; 7 bases in the junction line up with TRBD1. Sequenced material: CD8+ T cells from PBMCs. The receptor's source is a human donor with Susac syndrome. The base sequence is TGTGCCAGCACGGAGCGGCGACAGGGAAATTCACCCCTCCACTTT. Protein translation: CASTERRQGNSPLHF.